One and the same sample provided the 6 T cell receptor beta chains below, sequenced in a study of blood T cell repertoires in COVID-19. Sequencing used immunoSEQ multiplex PCR; TCRdb keeps in-frame clones, though not all of them. The sample carries some 110,000 clones, 70% to 90% recorded once. Sequenced input: peripheral blood. Receptors originate from a man between 65 and 85 years old who had recovered from COVID-19.

V and J are TRBV5-1 and TRBJ2-5, with 8 bases lining up with TRBD1. Unmatched junction bases numbered 0, after V lost 0 bases and J lost 2 bases. Germline-derived CDR1 and CDR2 are SGHRS and YFSETQ. This CDR3 spans 14 amino acids. The CDR3 DNA sequence: TGCGCCAGCAGCTTGGGGACAGGGCAAGAGACCCAGTACTTC. Translating gives CASSLGTGQETQYF.

This chain joins TRBV2 and TRBJ1-5; D remains unclear. The CDR3 contains 14 residues. From germline, CDR1 is SNHLY and CDR2 FYNNEI. With 5 bases removed from V and 9 bases from J, the gap between germline ends came to 17 bases. DNA of the CDR3: TGTGCCAGCAGTCGAGGACGCGGGGAGTGGCCCCAGCATTTT. This gives the protein CASSRGRGEWPQHF. The entire variable domain, with the rest obtained from reference TRBV2 and TRBJ1-5, is as follows: EPEVTQTPSHQVTQMGQEVILRCVPISNHLYFYWYRQILGQKVEFLVSFYNNEISEKSEIFDDQFSVERPDGSNFTLKIRSTKLEDSAMYFCASSRGRGEWPQHFGDGTRLSIL.

The rearrangement uses TRBV6-5 and TRBJ2-3; 7 nucleotides align to TRBD2. Germline lookup yields CDR1 MNHEY and CDR2 SVGAGI. The CDR3 consists of 15 residues. J lost 0 bases, V lost 7 bases, and 7 bases had no gene match. CDR3 loop: CASTSSGLSTDTQYF. CDR3 nucleotides: TGTGCCAGCACTTCTAGCGGACTAAGCACAGATACGCAGTATTTT.

V and J are TRBV7-2 and TRBJ2-3; D possibly corresponds to TRBD2 (5 bases). CDR1 and CDR2 (germline): SGHTA, FQGNSA. The CDR3 is made up of 16 amino acids. Trimming took 1 base from V and 0 from J, leaving 11 bases between them. The CDR3 nucleotides are TGTGCCAGCAGCTTAGAAGCGGAGATTAGCACAGATACGCAGTATTTT. The encoded protein is CASSLEAEISTDTQYF.

V and J are TRBV7-2 and TRBJ1-1; D gene unclear. Trimming took 5 bases from V and 2 from J, leaving 9 bases between them. The CDR3 consists of 13 residues. Per the germline V gene, CDR1 is SGHTA and CDR2 is FQGNSA. CDR3 protein: CASSQEANTEAFF. The CDR3 region has the DNA TGTGCCAGCAGCCAAGAGGCCAACACTGAAGCTTTCTTT.

The chain combines TRBV7-2 with TRBJ2-2, with D possibly matching TRBD1 (5 bases). The CDR3 runs to 16 residues. Deletions cut 1 base from V and 2 bases from J, with 11 bases between. In germline, CDR1 is SGHTA, CDR2 FQGNSA. The CDR3 coding sequence is TGTGCCAGCAGCTTAGTAAGGGGCACCAACACCGGGGAGCTGTTTTTT. It yields the protein CASSLVRGTNTGELFF.